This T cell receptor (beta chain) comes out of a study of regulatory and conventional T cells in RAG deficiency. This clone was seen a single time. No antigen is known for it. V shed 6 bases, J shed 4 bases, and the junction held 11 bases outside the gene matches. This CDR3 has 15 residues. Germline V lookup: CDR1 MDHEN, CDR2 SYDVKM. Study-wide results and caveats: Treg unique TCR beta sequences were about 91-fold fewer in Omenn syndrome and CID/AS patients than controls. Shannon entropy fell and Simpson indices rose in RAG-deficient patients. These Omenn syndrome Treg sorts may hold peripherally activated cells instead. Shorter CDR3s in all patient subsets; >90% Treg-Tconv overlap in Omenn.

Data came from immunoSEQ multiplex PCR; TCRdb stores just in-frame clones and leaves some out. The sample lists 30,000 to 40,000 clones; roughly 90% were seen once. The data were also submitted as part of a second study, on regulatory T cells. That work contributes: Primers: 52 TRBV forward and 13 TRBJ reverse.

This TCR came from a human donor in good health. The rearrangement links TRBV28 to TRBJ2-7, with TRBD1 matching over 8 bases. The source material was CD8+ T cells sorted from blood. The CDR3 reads CASRSSGTGKYEQYF. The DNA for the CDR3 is TGTGCCAGCAGATCATCCGGGACAGGAAAATACGAGCAGTACTTC.